The 9 T cell receptor beta chains listed next were all sequenced from one sample in a study of T cell repertoires in cytomegalovirus infection. One entry per CDR3 protein results from TCRdb running MiXCR on the reads. Here the sample spans 300,000 or so distinct CDR3 sequences, approximately 10% being singletons. The sample taken for sequencing was PBMCs. The receptors were gathered from a human donor in good health (CMV status not recorded). Some clones in this sample may be carry-over from other donors' samples.

This clonotype was seen ten or more times. The CDR3 region is CASSPVGLAGDEQFF. The CDR3 DNA follows: TGTGCCAGCAGCCCCGTCGGACTAGCGGGGGATGAGCAGTTCTTC. The chain is built from TRBV7-9 and TRBJ2-1, with TRBD2 identical over 13 bases. The V segment lost 5 bases and the J segment 8 bases; nucleotides outside the gene matches: 6. The CDR3 loop spans 15 amino acids. The germline V gene encodes CDR1 SEHNR and CDR2 FQNEAQ (reference sequence).

This clonotype was detected many times. The chain recombines TRBV12-3 or TRBV12-4 with TRBJ2-5; 8 bases are a match to TRBD2. Trimming cost V 7 bases and J 6 bases; bases outside gene matches: 10. The CDR3 extends over 14 amino acids. As DNA, the CDR3 is TGTGCCAGCACTGTAGACGGGGGGGCTAAGACCCAGTACTTC. Its protein product is CASTVDGGAKTQYF.

This clonotype came up many times. This chain connects TRBV28 to TRBJ1-6, with a possible D match to TRBD1 (5 bases). V dropped 1 base and J dropped 4 bases, with 14 bases sitting between them. CDR3 length: 17 amino acids. The germline gives CDR1 MDHEN, CDR2 SYDVKM. CDR3 region: CASSLYGAGPYNSPLHF. As DNA, the CDR3 is TGTGCCAGCAGTTTATACGGGGCAGGCCCATATAATTCACCCCTCCACTTT.

This clonotype was seen repeatedly, ten times or more. In DNA form, the CDR3 reads TGTGCCAGCAGCCACGAGGACAGGGGAGGAGAGACCCAGTACTTC. Residues: CASSHEDRGGETQYF. The rearrangement links TRBV4-2 to TRBJ2-5, with 9 bases that match TRBD1. This CDR3 contains 15 residues. CDR1 and CDR2 from the germline V gene are LGHNA and YNFKEQ. Losses at the gene ends were 3 bases for V and 4 bases for J; bases not matched to a gene: 6.

This chain links TRBV15 with TRBJ1-2; D gene uncertain. With 0 bases removed from V and 0 bases from J, the gap between germline ends came to 5 bases. The V gene's germline CDR1 is LNHNV and CDR2 YYDKDF (reference sequence). There are 14 residues in the CDR3. The CDR3 sequence: CATSREASNYGYTF. The DNA of the CDR3 is TGTGCCACCAGCAGAGAAGCCTCTAACTATGGCTACACCTTC. The variable domain in full, with the rest retrieved from reference TRBV15 and TRBJ1-2, is DAMVIQNPRYQVTQFGKPVTLSCSQTLNHNVMYWYQQKSSQAPKLLFHYYDKDFNNEADTPDNFQSRRPNTSFCFLDIRSPGLGDTAMYLCATSREASNYGYTFGSGTRLTVV.

This clonotype appeared a few times. V usage is TRBV5-6 and J usage is TRBJ2-7, with no clear D. The CDR3 has 12 residues. Germline CDR1 and CDR2: SGHDT and YYEEEE. Trimming removed 5 bases from V and 6 bases from J, with 12 bases in between. DNA for the CDR3: TGTGCCAGCAGTTTCCAAGGTGGCGAGCAGTACGTC. Protein sequence: CASSFQGGEQYV.

The rearrangement links TRBV20-1 to TRBJ1-1; D not certain. Germline CDR1 DFQATT, CDR2 SNEGSKA (reference sequence). This CDR3 comprises 12 residues. V lost 4 bases and J 1 base, leaving 7 bases between the germline ends. CDR3 residues: CSATLSNTEAFF. The CDR3, as DNA: TGCAGTGCTACCCTCTCGAACACTGAAGCTTTCTTT.

In its sample, this clonotype was seen many times. This sequence joins TRBV20-1 and TRBJ1-6; 8 nucleotides agree with TRBD1. The CDR3 is made up of 13 amino acids. Germline loops: CDR1 DFQATT, CDR2 SNEGSKA (reference sequence). For the CDR3, the DNA is TGCTGCGGACGACAGGGGCTAGGGTCACCCCTCCACTTT. Its protein product is CCGRQGLGSPLHF.

This clonotype was seen repeatedly, ten times or more. This rearrangement joins TRBV7-2 to TRBJ2-5; 9 nucleotides agree with TRBD2. Per the germline V gene, CDR1 is SGHTA and CDR2 is FQGNSA. V trimming: 5 bases; J trimming: 5 bases; junction bases outside the gene matches: 6. The CDR3 consists of 14 residues. Here the CDR3 DNA reads TGTGCCAGCAGCCCGGGACTAGCCTCCGAGACCCAGTACTTC. Its protein is CASSPGLASETQYF.